Shown below are 27 T cell receptor beta chains from a single sample sequenced in a study of blood T cell repertoires in COVID-19. The assay was immunoSEQ multiplex PCR, and TCRdb's table has in-frame clones only and misses some. The data hold 230,000 or so clones, with more than 65% observed a single time. Sample: PBMCs or T cells enriched from blood (not recorded which). The receptors were sampled from a man aged 45-60 years who had recovered from COVID-19.

In this sample, this clone turned up a few times. The chain recombines TRBV2 with TRBJ1-2; 8 nucleotides line up with TRBD1. V was clipped by 3 bases and J by 4 bases; unmatched bases: 7. Germline lookup yields CDR1 SNHLY and CDR2 FYNNEI. The CDR3 is 15 amino acids. The CDR3, as DNA: TGTGCCAGCAGTGAGGACAGGGTGGGGCTCTATGGCTACACCTTC. It is translated as CASSEDRVGLYGYTF.

This rearrangement joins TRBV5-1 to TRBJ1-5; D is possibly TRBD1 (5 bases). This CDR3 is built from 15 residues. Germline V CDR1 and CDR2: SGHRS, YFSETQ. The V and J ends lost 4 bases and 2 bases respectively, with 13 bases between them. CDR3 sequence reads: CASSDGGTGNQPQHF. The CDR3 nucleotides read TGCGCCAGCAGCGACGGCGGGACGGGCAATCAGCCCCAGCATTTT.

This clone was seen at least ten times. The sample has other DNA sequences that encode this CDR3 too. The chain couples TRBV4-3 to TRBJ1-2; 8 bases line up with TRBD1. CDR1 is LGHNA, CDR2 YSLEER, per germline. This CDR3 contains 13 residues. J was trimmed by 5 bases and V by 3 bases; bases with no gene match: 2. The CDR3 sequence: CASSQTGVYGYTF. The CDR3 DNA follows: TGCGCCAGCAGCCAGACAGGGGTGTATGGCTACACCTTC.

This clone was seen only a few times. The chain employs TRBV7-3 and TRBJ2-1; no firm D call. Germline V gene data show CDR1 as SGHTA and CDR2 as FQGTGA. The CDR3 extends over 13 amino acids. V shed 3 bases and J shed 6 bases, with 9 bases lying between them. CDR3 DNA: TGTGCCAGCAGCTTCGGGTTTTTCAATGAGCAGTTCTTC. It yields the protein CASSFGFFNEQFF.

The gene calls are TRBV6-6 and TRBJ2-3; 11 nucleotides align to TRBD2. CDR1 and CDR2 from the germline V gene are MNHNY and SVGAGI (reference sequence). Trimming at V came to 5 bases and at J to 4 bases, leaving 5 bases not matched to a gene. This CDR3 region has 15 residues. In nucleotides, the CDR3 is TGTGCCAGCAGTAATAGCGGGAGGGCCCCAGATACGCAGTATTTT. It yields the protein CASSNSGRAPDTQYF.

This clone was recorded only once. The chain couples TRBV10-1 to TRBJ2-3; TRBD2 matches 11 bases. Per germline, CDR1 WNHNN and CDR2 SYGVQD (reference sequence). This CDR3 spans 16 amino acids. Trimming at V came to 4 bases and at J to 0 bases, leaving 3 bases not matched to a gene. The CDR3 DNA reads as TGCGCCAGCAGTGGACTAGCGGGGTCAAGCACAGATACGCAGTATTTT. This translates into CASSGLAGSSTDTQYF.

The chain joins TRBV28 to TRBJ2-4, with D possibly being TRBD2 (5 bases). The germline V and J ends were trimmed by 2 bases and 12 bases, with 11 bases remaining between them. Germline CDR1 is MDHEN and CDR2 is SYDVKM. The CDR3 is 12 amino acids. The CDR3 protein is CASSLAGYTQYF. The CDR3 DNA follows: TGTGCCAGCAGTTTAGCGGGCTATACTCAGTACTTC.

This chain uses TRBV20-1 with TRBJ2-5, with TRBD1 identical over 9 bases. With 3 bases clipped from V and 4 bases from J, the junction kept 12 bases outside the gene matches. CDR1 is DFQATT, CDR2 SNEGSKA, per germline (reference sequence). This CDR3 region has 16 residues. The CDR3 bases are TGCAGTGCTAGTCTTCCGGGGACAGGGTCCCGAGAGACCCAGTACTTC. Translating it yields CSASLPGTGSRETQYF.

This clone has just one count. CDR3: CASSQDPAGGLTDTQYF. For the CDR3, the DNA is TGTGCCAGCAGCCAAGATCCGGCGGGGGGCCTCACAGATACGCAGTATTTT. V is TRBV3-1 (or the pseudogene TRBV3-2) and J is TRBJ2-3; 8 nucleotides agree with TRBD2. The CDR3 consists of 17 residues. The germline gives CDR1 LGHDT, CDR2 YNNKEL (reference sequence). J was trimmed by 2 bases and V by 0 bases; bases with no gene match: 7.

The chain recombines TRBV7-6 with TRBJ1-1; unclear D gene. In germline, CDR1 is SGHVS, CDR2 FNYEAQ. V gave up 2 bases and J gave up 3 bases, with 7 bases separating them. The CDR3 runs 13 residues. The CDR3 DNA reads as TGTGCCAGCAGCTTATACCAGGACACTGAAGCTTTCTTT. This codes for CASSLYQDTEAFF.

The chain links TRBV19 to TRBJ2-2; perhaps TRBD1 as D (7 bases). The V gene lost 3 bases and the J gene lost 3 bases, with 11 bases spanning the gap. Germline CDR1 is LNHDA and CDR2 is SQIVND (reference sequence). The CDR3 runs 15 residues. CDR3 in amino acids: CASSMRGTDTGELFF. The DNA of the CDR3 is TGTGCCAGTAGTATGCGCGGGACAGACACCGGGGAGCTGTTTTTT. The full variable domain, in which reference TRBV19 and TRBJ2-2 provide the parts outside the CDR3, is DGGITQSPKYLFRKEGQNVTLSCEQNLNHDAMYWYRQDPGQGLRLIYYSQIVNDFQKGDIAEGYSVSREKKESFPLTVTSAQKNPTAFYLCASSMRGTDTGELFFGEGSRLTVL.

The rearrangement links TRBV6-1 to TRBJ1-5, with 7 bases identical to TRBD1. The length of the CDR3 is 15 residues. The V and J ends lost 3 bases and 3 bases, in that order; junction bases with no gene match: 5. Germline V gene sequence: CDR1 MNHNS, CDR2 SASEGT. CDR3: CASSEGRGINQPQHF. The CDR3 coding sequence is TGTGCCAGCAGTGAGGGCAGGGGGATCAATCAGCCCCAGCATTTT.

J is TRBJ1-1 and V is TRBV6-5; weak D call: TRBD1 (6 bases). The CDR3 extends over 16 amino acids. V lost 2 bases and J 1 base, leaving 14 bases between the germline ends. In germline, CDR1 is MNHEY, CDR2 SVGAGI. For the CDR3, the DNA is TGTGCCAGCAGTTACGCGATCGGGGGGCAGAACACTGAAGCTTTCTTT. It specifies CASSYAIGGQNTEAFF.

On this clone: The sample contains more than one DNA sequence encoding this CDR3. The V call is TRBV28, the J call TRBJ2-7; 7 nucleotides line up with TRBD2. V dropped 2 bases and J dropped 0; count of bases not matched to a gene: 1. The germline gives CDR1 MDHEN, CDR2 SYDVKM. The CDR3 runs 14 residues. CDR3 DNA sequence: TGTGCCAGCAGTTTACCGGGAGGCTCCTACGAGCAGTACTTC. It codes for CASSLPGGSYEQYF. Based on the CDR3 plus reference TRBV28 and TRBJ2-7, the full variable domain is DVKVTQSSRYLVKRTGEKVFLECVQDMDHENMFWYRQDPGLGLRLIYFSYDVKMKEKGDIPEGYSVSREKKERFSLILESASTNQTSMYLCASSLPGGSYEQYFGPGTRLTVT.

J is TRBJ1-5 and V is TRBV5-8; 9 positions agree with TRBD1. This CDR3 is 17 amino acids long. After removal of 4 bases from V and 4 bases from J, the junction contained 12 bases not matched to a gene. Germline V gives CDR1 SGHTS, CDR2 YDEGEE. CDR3 DNA: TGTGCCAGCAGCGTCCGGGTGGGACAGGGACGAAATCAGCCCCAGCATTTT. It yields the protein CASSVRVGQGRNQPQHF.

This chain links TRBV5-4 with TRBJ2-1; 15 bases line up with TRBD2. This CDR3 contains 16 residues. The germline V gene encodes CDR1 SGHNT and CDR2 YYREEE (reference sequence). Trimming at V came to 4 bases and at J to 4 bases, leaving 3 bases not matched to a gene. Here the CDR3 reads CASSSGLAGGYNEQFF. CDR3 nucleotide sequence: TGTGCCAGCAGCAGTGGACTAGCGGGAGGGTACAATGAGCAGTTCTTC.

The J gene is TRBJ2-1, the V gene TRBV5-1, with 13 bases aligning to TRBD2. V lost 0 bases and J lost 5; bases outside the gene matches: 2. Germline-derived CDR1 and CDR2 are SGHRS and YFSETQ. This CDR3 is 16 amino acids long. The CDR3 sequence: CASSLETSGGNNEQFF. The CDR3 DNA reads TGCGCCAGCAGCTTGGAGACTAGCGGGGGGAACAATGAGCAGTTCTTC.

The chain couples TRBV7-2 to TRBJ2-3, with TRBD1 matching 7 bases. With 3 bases clipped from V and 0 bases from J, the junction kept 3 bases outside the gene matches. CDR1 and CDR2 from the germline V gene are SGHTA and FQGNSA. The CDR3 covers 15 residues. This CDR3 reads CASSFGTASTDTQYF. The CDR3 DNA reads as TGTGCCAGCAGCTTTGGGACAGCTAGCACAGATACGCAGTATTTT.

This rearrangement joins TRBV4-3 to TRBJ1-5; 8 positions match TRBD1. Looked up from germline, CDR1 is LGHNA and CDR2 is YSLEER. J gave up 1 base and V 3 bases, and 5 bases lay outside the gene matches. This CDR3 contains 16 residues. CDR3 in amino acids: CASSHHYRGSNQPQHF. The CDR3 nucleotides are TGCGCCAGCAGCCACCATTACAGGGGGAGCAATCAGCCCCAGCATTTT.

The CDR3, as DNA: TGTGCCAGCAGTTTGGCCCCTTCAGCGGGAGGGCGGGAGACCCAGTACTTC. Translated: CASSLAPSAGGRETQYF. The chain uses TRBV27 and TRBJ2-5; 10 bases map to TRBD2. Germline V gives CDR1 MNHEY, CDR2 SMNVEV (reference sequence). Unmatched junction bases numbered 12, after V lost 3 bases and J lost 5 bases. This CDR3 region has 17 residues.

The V gene is TRBV18, the J gene TRBJ2-6; D gene ambiguous. There are 20 residues in the CDR3. Germline V CDR1 and CDR2: KGHSH, LQKENI. V lost 0 bases to trimming and J lost 1 base, with 19 bases between them. This CDR3 is CASSPPVSELQRSGANVLTF. The CDR3 DNA sequence: TGTGCCAGCTCACCACCGGTGTCGGAACTCCAGAGGTCTGGGGCCAACGTCCTGACTTTC.

V usage is TRBV30 and J usage is TRBJ2-6; 8 positions match TRBD1. V lost 7 bases, J lost 2 bases, and 13 bases stayed unmatched. The CDR3 consists of 17 residues. CDR1 is GTSNPN, CDR2 SVGIG, per germline (reference sequence). CDR3 DNA sequence: TGTGCCTCCATAAGGGGTCAGGGGGCAACTGGGGCCAACGTCCTGACTTTC. Amino acid sequence: CASIRGQGATGANVLTF.

The chain is built from TRBV7-8 and TRBJ2-7; TRBD1 agrees at 9 bases. Germline CDR1 is SGHVS and CDR2 is FQNEAQ. The V gene end was trimmed by 5 bases and the J gene end by 2 bases; junction bases not matched to a gene: 4. The CDR3 totals 14 residues. The CDR3 spells CASSPWTGAYEQYF. CDR3 in DNA: TGTGCCAGCAGCCCTTGGACAGGGGCCTACGAGCAGTACTTC.

This sequence joins TRBV27 and TRBJ2-1; D is possibly TRBD2 (6 bases). Germline CDR1 and CDR2: MNHEY and SMNVEV (reference sequence). The CDR3 has 10 amino acids. V lost 11 bases, J lost 6 bases, and 8 bases lay in between. CDR3 sequence: CAAGGNEQFF. CDR3 DNA: TGTGCCGCCGGGGGCAATGAGCAGTTCTTC.

V and J are TRBV11-3 and TRBJ1-6, with D perhaps matching TRBD1 (6 bases). The CDR3 extends over 14 amino acids. The germline V and J ends were trimmed by 5 bases and 7 bases, with 12 bases remaining between them. Per the germline V gene, CDR1 is SGHNT and CDR2 is YENEEA. DNA for the CDR3: TGTGCCAGCAGCCTTACAGGGCTCAATTCACCCCTCCACTTT. Translated: CASSLTGLNSPLHF.

There are a few counts of this clone. The chain is built from TRBV9 and TRBJ1-6, with unresolved D. V lost 0 bases and J 5 bases, leaving 3 bases between the germline ends. CDR1 and CDR2 from the germline V gene are SGDLS and YYNGEE. The length of the CDR3 is 13 residues. This CDR3 is CASSVAHNSPLHF. The CDR3, as DNA: TGTGCCAGCAGCGTAGCTCATAATTCACCCCTCCACTTT.

The rearrangement links TRBV19 to TRBJ2-4; D is possibly TRBD2 (7 bases). V was shortened by 8 bases and J by 0 bases, with 23 bases between the two germline ends. Germline CDR1 reads LNHDA; CDR2 reads SQIVND (reference sequence). The CDR3 contains 18 residues. As DNA, the CDR3 is TGTGCCAGTTCACCCTTGGGGCGGGGGCCCGGAGCCAAAAACATTCAGTACTTC. Protein sequence: CASSPLGRGPGAKNIQYF.